The source of this T cell receptor (beta chain) is a study of Ad26.COV2.S vaccination and SARS-CoV-2 variants. The study, taken as a whole, reports: Possibly, TCR breadth and depth analyses underestimated total T cell responses.

Data came from immunoSEQ multiplex PCR; TCRdb stores just in-frame clones and leaves some out. This table holds roughly 270,000 clones, approximately 87% found once. This CDR3 comprises 16 residues. Germline assignment: CDR1 KGHDR and CDR2 SFDVKD. Trimming stripped 0 bases from V and 7 bases from J, with 17 bases between. On this clone: As yet, its antigen is unknown.

Noted treatment: some 19 received Ad26.COV2.S at low or high dose, single or two shots; several received placebo; per-sample allocation not given. On day 63 after the first injection, vaccine and placebo recipients gave samples. J is TRBJ1-2 and V is TRBV24-1; tentative D call: TRBD1 (6 bases). The receptor's source is a person between 18 and 60 years old who received the Ad26.COV2.S COVID-19 vaccine or a placebo. Sample: peripheral blood, taken in a trial of Ad26.COV2.S vaccine versus placebo. The CDR3 nucleotides are TGTGCCACCAGTGATTTGGTACCGGGACATTTTTGTGGCTACACCTTC. Encoded protein: CATSDLVPGHFCGYTF.